This passage covers 27 T cell receptor beta chains from one sample sequenced in a study of cytomegalovirus exposure and HLA in healthy donors. Sequenced by immunoSEQ multiplex PCR; TCRdb stores in-frame clones only, minus some. The sample yields 50,000 to 70,000 clones, 95% seen once. Input material: PBMCs. Every receptor here comes from a young woman in good health and CMV-seropositive.

The chain uses TRBV7-3 and TRBJ2-1; TRBD1 aligns across 11 bases. The CDR3 is 14 amino acids. CDR1 and CDR2 from the germline V gene are SGHTA and FQGTGA. The V gene end was trimmed by 3 bases and the J gene end by 6 bases; junction bases not matched to a gene: 1. DNA for the CDR3: TGTGCCAGCAGCTTGGGGACAGGGGGCAATGAGCAGTTCTTC. It translates to CASSLGTGGNEQFF. Looking up the rest from reference TRBV7-3 and TRBJ2-1 gives the full variable domain: GAGVSQTPSNKVTEKGKYVELRCDPISGHTALYWYRQSLGQGPEFLIYFQGTGAADDSGLPNDRFFAVRPEGSVSTLKIQRTERGDSAVYLCASSLGTGGNEQFFGPGTRLTVL.

The J gene is TRBJ1-2, the V gene TRBV18, with TRBD1 identical over 7 bases. This CDR3 region has 15 residues. The V gene end was trimmed by 2 bases and the J gene end by 7 bases; junction bases not matched to a gene: 10. The germline gives CDR1 KGHSH, CDR2 LQKENI. The CDR3 region has the DNA TGTGCCAGCTCACCAGATATCGACAGGGATGGTGGCTACACCTTC. This sequence encodes CASSPDIDRDGGYTF.

The J gene is TRBJ2-3, the V gene TRBV28, with 10 bases matching TRBD2. Germline CDR1 is MDHEN and CDR2 is SYDVKM. The V gene end was trimmed by 1 base and the J gene end by 5 bases; junction bases not matched to a gene: 3. This CDR3 comprises 15 residues. Written as DNA, the CDR3 is TGTGCCAGCAGTTTATATGGGACTAGCGAAGATACGCAGTATTTT. Residues: CASSLYGTSEDTQYF.

The chain is built from TRBV19 and TRBJ2-5; a weak D match, TRBD2 (7 bases). Trimming left V 5 bases short and J 5 bases short, with 15 bases between. Germline CDR1 and CDR2: LNHDA and SQIVND (reference sequence). The CDR3 is 14 amino acids. CDR3 amino acids: CASSPGGAPETQYF. CDR3 in DNA: TGTGCCAGTAGTCCTGGGGGGGCGCCGGAGACCCAGTACTTC.

The CDR3: CASIPQGKDEQYF. The CDR3 DNA follows: TGTGCCAGCATCCCCCAGGGGAAAGACGAGCAGTACTTC. V is TRBV28 and J is TRBJ2-7, with TRBD1 as a possible D gene (6 bases). CDR3 length: 13 residues. V lost 7 bases and J lost 5, with 15 bases in between. Germline CDR1 is MDHEN and CDR2 is SYDVKM. Filled out from reference TRBV28 and TRBJ2-7, the complete variable domain reads DVKVTQSSRYLVKRTGEKVFLECVQDMDHENMFWYRQDPGLGLRLIYFSYDVKMKEKGDIPEGYSVSREKKERFSLILESASTNQTSMYLCASIPQGKDEQYFGPGTRLTVT.

The CDR3 is CASSGDTYNEQFF. The CDR3 region has the DNA TGTGCCAGCAGCGGGGACACCTACAATGAGCAGTTCTTC. The rearrangement uses TRBV5-4 and TRBJ2-1, with TRBD1 as a possible D gene (6 bases). This CDR3 is 13 amino acids long. V gave up 4 bases and J gave up 2 bases, with 7 bases separating them. CDR1 is SGHNT and CDR2 is YYREEE in the germline V gene (reference sequence).

This chain joins TRBV12-5 and TRBJ1-2, with TRBD1 matching 8 bases. From germline, CDR1 is LGHNT and CDR2 FRNRAP. With V trimmed by 6 bases and J by 4 bases, 1 base remained unmatched. The CDR3 runs 12 residues. The CDR3 region is CASGDRGYGYTF. DNA for the CDR3: TGTGCTAGTGGCGACAGGGGCTATGGCTACACCTTC.

In nucleotides, the CDR3 is TGTGCCAGCAGCCCACTAGCGGCAGATACGCAGTATTTT. Translation gives CASSPLAADTQYF. The V gene is TRBV11-2, the J gene TRBJ2-3, with TRBD2 matching over 8 bases. CDR1 and CDR2 from the germline V gene are SGHAT and FQNNGV. CDR3 length equals 13 residues. The V gene end was trimmed by 5 bases and the J gene end by 4 bases; junction bases not matched to a gene: 2.

The chain is built from TRBV18 and TRBJ1-1; D might be TRBD1 (5 bases). Trimming pared 3 bases from V and 2 bases from J, leaving 10 bases between. Germline V gives CDR1 KGHSH, CDR2 LQKENI. The length of the CDR3 is 14 residues. The CDR3 loop is CASSPGAANTEAFF. As DNA, the CDR3 is TGTGCCAGCTCACCTGGGGCAGCAAACACTGAAGCTTTCTTT. The full variable domain, in which reference TRBV18 and TRBJ1-1 provide the parts outside the CDR3, is NAGVMQNPRHLVRRRGQEARLRCSPMKGHSHVYWYRQLPEEGLKFMVYLQKENIIDESGMPKERFSAEFPKEGPSILRIQQVVRGDSAAYFCASSPGAANTEAFFGQGTRLTVV.

V is TRBV28 and J is TRBJ2-1, with TRBD2 matching 9 bases. The CDR3 has 15 residues. The V gene's germline CDR1 is MDHEN and CDR2 SYDVKM. With V trimmed by 5 bases and J by 10 bases, 12 bases remained unmatched. The CDR3: CASSPAGGPRGEQFF. CDR3 bases: TGTGCCAGCAGTCCCGCGGGAGGGCCAAGAGGGGAGCAGTTCTTC.

The chain joins TRBV11-2 to TRBJ2-5, with 13 positions matching TRBD2. This CDR3 is built from 17 residues. V lost 5 bases, J lost 4 bases, and 10 bases stayed unmatched. Germline V gene sequence: CDR1 SGHAT, CDR2 FQNNGV. CDR3 amino acids: CASSPGLAGVLRETQYF. The CDR3 nucleotides read TGTGCCAGCAGCCCTGGACTAGCGGGAGTACTTAGAGAGACCCAGTACTTC.

The chain links TRBV2 to TRBJ2-6; 8 bases are shared with TRBD1. The germline V gene has CDR1 SNHLY and CDR2 FYNNEI. The CDR3 sequence is 17 residues long. V lost 6 bases and J lost 2; bases outside the gene matches: 9. The CDR3 protein is CASRMTGVWAGANVLTF. The CDR3 nucleotides are TGTGCCAGCAGAATGACAGGGGTGTGGGCTGGGGCCAACGTCCTGACTTTC.

The rearrangement joins TRBV7-8 to TRBJ1-4; no definite D call. This CDR3 spans 13 amino acids. Germline CDR1 reads SGHVS; CDR2 reads FQNEAQ. The germline V and J ends were trimmed by 7 bases and 5 bases, with 11 bases remaining between them. The CDR3: CASIRGRNEKLFF. DNA for the CDR3: TGTGCCAGCATCCGAGGGAGGAATGAAAAACTGTTTTTT.

This clone was found once. The chain is built from TRBV7-2 and TRBJ1-6, with TRBD1 identical over 11 bases. The CDR3 totals 15 residues. The V gene's germline CDR1 is SGHTA and CDR2 FQGNSA. V gave up 5 bases and J gave up 8 bases; unmatched junction bases: 5. CDR3 region: CASSEDRGLYSPLHF. The CDR3 bases are TGTGCCAGCAGCGAGGACAGGGGGCTGTATTCACCCCTCCACTTT. Together with reference TRBV7-2 and TRBJ1-6, the CDR3 gives the full variable domain: GAGVSQSPSNKVTEKGKDVELRCDPISGHTALYWYRQSLGQGLEFLIYFQGNSAPDKSGLPSDRFSAERTGGSVSTLTIQRTQQEDSAVYLCASSEDRGLYSPLHFGNGTRLTVT.

The V call is TRBV5-1, the J call TRBJ2-5; D may be TRBD2 (6 bases). Per the germline V gene, CDR1 is SGHRS and CDR2 is YFSETQ. The CDR3 is 13 residues long. The V and J ends lost 4 bases and 5 bases respectively, with 12 bases between them. CDR3 sequence reads: CASSPGGRETQYF. CDR3 coding DNA: TGCGCCAGCAGCCCCGGGGGTCGGGAGACCCAGTACTTC.

Only one count was recorded for this clone. The chain has TRBV18 and TRBJ1-6; weak D call: TRBD1 (6 bases). Trimming removed 5 bases at V and 14 bases at J, with 25 bases between. There are 16 residues in the CDR3. From germline, CDR1 is KGHSH and CDR2 LQKENI. In nucleotides, the CDR3 is TGTGCCAGCTCATCACTTAAAGGGACATCATTTCGGTCCCTCCACTTT. Amino acids: CASSSLKGTSFRSLHF.

The chain carries TRBV9 and TRBJ1-5; TRBD1 matches 9 bases. With 4 bases clipped from V and 1 base from J, the junction kept 3 bases outside the gene matches. Germline CDR1 SGDLS, CDR2 YYNGEE. The CDR3 consists of 15 residues. CDR3 nucleotide sequence: TGTGCCAGCAGCCCGGGACAGGGAAGCAATCAGCCCCAGCATTTT. This encodes CASSPGQGSNQPQHF.

This chain joins TRBV5-1 and TRBJ2-1; D not certain. The CDR3 extends over 11 amino acids. V lost 5 bases to trimming and J lost 7 bases, with 7 bases between them. The germline V gene has CDR1 SGHRS and CDR2 YFSETQ. The CDR3 DNA reads as TGCGCCAGCAGTTCCGGTAATGAGCAGTTCTTC. It codes for CASSSGNEQFF. The full variable domain, rest sourced from reference TRBV5-1 and TRBJ2-1, is KAGVTQTPRYLIKTRGQQVTLSCSPISGHRSVSWYQQTPGQGLQFLFEYFSETQRNKGNFPGRFSGRQFSNSRSEMNVSTLELGDSALYLCASSSGNEQFFGPGTRLTVL.

The chain combines TRBV6-5 with TRBJ2-7; the D gene is possibly TRBD2 (6 bases). The V and J ends lost 6 bases and 7 bases respectively, with 13 bases between them. Germline V gene data show CDR1 as MNHEY and CDR2 as SVGAGI. The CDR3 sequence is 12 residues long. The CDR3 region has the DNA TGTGCCAGCAGGGGACGGGCGGGGGAGCAGTACTTC. This codes for CASRGRAGEQYF.

The chain employs TRBV15 and TRBJ1-1, with 9 bases aligning to TRBD1. V trimming: 0 bases; J trimming: 10 bases; junction bases outside the gene matches: 9. Per germline, CDR1 LNHNV and CDR2 YYDKDF (reference sequence). CDR3 length equals 15 residues. CDR3 sequence (DNA): TGTGCCACCAGCAGAGACTTCGCGGACAGGGGCCGAGCTTTCTTT. Translation gives CATSRDFADRGRAFF.

DNA of the CDR3: TGTGCCAGCAGCCAATGGGTGGGACAGAAAATTTTAAACTCCACTGAAGCTTTCTTT. Protein: CASSQWVGQKILNSTEAFF. The gene calls are TRBV14 and TRBJ1-1, with 7 bases aligning to TRBD1. Unmatched junction bases numbered 19, after V lost 2 bases and J lost 4 bases. This CDR3 is 19 amino acids long. The germline V gene has CDR1 SGHDN and CDR2 FVKESK.

The chain combines TRBV18 with TRBJ2-2, with D possibly TRBD2 on 6 matching bases. V lost 3 bases and J lost 6, with 17 bases in between. Looked up from germline, CDR1 is KGHSH and CDR2 is LQKENI. The CDR3 extends over 16 amino acids. The CDR3 spells CASSPVDYDGAGELFF. The CDR3 DNA reads TGTGCCAGCTCACCCGTGGACTATGACGGTGCCGGGGAGCTGTTTTTT.

This sequence joins TRBV9 and TRBJ2-6; D gene uncertain. Trimming left V 1 base short and J 1 base short, with 12 bases between. CDR1 and CDR2 (germline): SGDLS, YYNGEE. CDR3 length: 17 amino acids. CDR3 coding DNA: TGTGCCAGCAGCGTAACCCCCTTGAGATCTGGGGCCAACGTCCTGACTTTC. Amino acid sequence: CASSVTPLRSGANVLTF.

V is TRBV7-8 and J is TRBJ2-7, with D perhaps TRBD1 (6 bases). The V and J ends lost 4 bases and 2 bases respectively, with 18 bases between them. Germline CDR1 is SGHVS and CDR2 is FQNEAQ. The CDR3 loop spans 16 amino acids. The CDR3 DNA reads as TGTGCCAGCAGCTCCCACCGGGACACTAACACCTACGAGCAGTACTTC. Its protein is CASSSHRDTNTYEQYF.

This clone was detected once. V gene TRBV7-2 combines with J gene TRBJ1-4, with a possible D match to TRBD1 (6 bases). CDR1 is SGHTA and CDR2 is FQGNSA in the germline V gene. The CDR3 sequence is 14 residues long. V gave up 0 bases and J gave up 7 bases, with 9 bases separating them. The CDR3 loop is CASSLARGSEKLFF. The CDR3 DNA sequence: TGTGCCAGCAGCTTAGCCAGGGGTAGTGAAAAACTGTTTTTT.

This rearrangement joins TRBV10-1 to TRBJ1-3; D ambiguous. This CDR3 has 15 residues. Germline CDR1 is WNHNN and CDR2 is SYGVQD (reference sequence). Deletions cut 4 bases from V and 0 bases from J, with 10 bases between. The CDR3 protein is CASSVSQASGNTIYF. The CDR3 coding sequence is TGCGCCAGCAGTGTTAGTCAGGCCTCTGGAAACACCATATATTTT.

The genes are TRBV2 and TRBJ2-1; 12 bases fit TRBD2. Germline values: CDR1 SNHLY, CDR2 FYNNEI. J lost 4 bases, V lost 7 bases, and 8 bases had no gene match. The CDR3 runs 16 residues. CDR3 sequence reads: CASTASGRATYNEQFF. For the CDR3, the DNA is TGTGCCAGCACCGCTAGCGGGAGGGCCACTTACAATGAGCAGTTCTTC.